This TCR beta chain was sequenced in a study of early T cells in non-severe SARS-CoV-2 infection. Study background: Chains were unpaired, as sequencing was done on bulk RNA from unsorted whole blood.

Attached unique molecular identifiers marked individual cDNA molecules. Each CDR3 protein gets one entry after TCRdb re-called the 5' RACE reads with MiXCR. The sample shows just over 70,000 distinct CDR3 sequences, around 12% of them seen only once. Germline CDR1 MNHNY, CDR2 SVGAGI (reference sequence). The CDR3 extends over 13 amino acids. The V end was cut by 6 bases, the J end by 5 bases, with 10 bases between. In its sample, this clonotype was seen many times. The receptor comes from an adult who was a healthcare worker with PCR-confirmed SARS-CoV-2 infection or an uninfected control (not recorded which). Specimen: whole blood. The V and J genes are TRBV6-6 and TRBJ2-2; D not resolved. The CDR3 spells CASRITETGELFF. The DNA for the CDR3 is TGTGCCAGCAGGATAACAGAGACCGGGGAGCTGTTTTTT.